The text below deals with one TCR beta chain. Participant-reported clinical history was the basis for cohort assignment. This CDR3 contains 14 residues. The germline CDR1 and CDR2 sequences are SGHRS and YFSETQ. J gave up 4 bases and V 4 bases, and 5 bases lay outside the gene matches. This sample is drawn from a study of blood T cell repertoires in COVID-19. Across the study: The samples span acute and convalescent COVID-19 from the United States, Italy and Spain.

Clones were sequenced by immunoSEQ multiplex PCR, and TCRdb holds only the in-frame ones, with some missing. Among 350,000 to 400,000 clones, 88% were seen once, and the ten largest hold 0.9% to 1.5%. The chain carries TRBV5-1 and TRBJ1-3; TRBD1 matches at 7 bases. The sequence was obtained from a woman in her late teens or twenties who had recovered from COVID-19. The sequencing sample was made of PBMCs or T cells enriched from blood (not recorded which). In DNA form, the CDR3 reads TGCGCCAGCAGCGGTGAGACAGGGGGAAACACCATATATTTT. Translating it yields CASSGETGGNTIYF. Together with reference TRBV5-1 and TRBJ1-3, the CDR3 gives the full variable domain: KAGVTQTPRYLIKTRGQQVTLSCSPISGHRSVSWYQQTPGQGLQFLFEYFSETQRNKGNFPGRFSGRQFSNSRSEMNVSTLELGDSALYLCASSGETGGNTIYFGEGSWLTVV.